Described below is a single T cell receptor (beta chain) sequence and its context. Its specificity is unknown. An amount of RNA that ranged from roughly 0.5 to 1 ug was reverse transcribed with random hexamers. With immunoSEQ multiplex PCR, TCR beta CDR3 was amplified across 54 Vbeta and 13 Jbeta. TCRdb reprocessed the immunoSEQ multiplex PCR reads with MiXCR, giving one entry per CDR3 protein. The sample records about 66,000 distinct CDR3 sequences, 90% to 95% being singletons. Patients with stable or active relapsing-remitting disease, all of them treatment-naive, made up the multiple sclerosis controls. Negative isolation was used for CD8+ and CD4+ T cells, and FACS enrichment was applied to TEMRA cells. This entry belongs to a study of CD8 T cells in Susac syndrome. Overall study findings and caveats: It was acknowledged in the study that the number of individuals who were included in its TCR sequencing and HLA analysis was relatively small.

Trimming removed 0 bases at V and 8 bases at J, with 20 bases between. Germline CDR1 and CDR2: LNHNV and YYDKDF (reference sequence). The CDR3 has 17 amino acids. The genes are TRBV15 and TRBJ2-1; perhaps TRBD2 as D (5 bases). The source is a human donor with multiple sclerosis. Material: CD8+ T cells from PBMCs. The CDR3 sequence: CATSRDRVGRVDDEQFF. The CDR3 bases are TGTGCCACCAGCAGAGATCGGGTTGGGCGGGTTGACGATGAGCAGTTCTTC.